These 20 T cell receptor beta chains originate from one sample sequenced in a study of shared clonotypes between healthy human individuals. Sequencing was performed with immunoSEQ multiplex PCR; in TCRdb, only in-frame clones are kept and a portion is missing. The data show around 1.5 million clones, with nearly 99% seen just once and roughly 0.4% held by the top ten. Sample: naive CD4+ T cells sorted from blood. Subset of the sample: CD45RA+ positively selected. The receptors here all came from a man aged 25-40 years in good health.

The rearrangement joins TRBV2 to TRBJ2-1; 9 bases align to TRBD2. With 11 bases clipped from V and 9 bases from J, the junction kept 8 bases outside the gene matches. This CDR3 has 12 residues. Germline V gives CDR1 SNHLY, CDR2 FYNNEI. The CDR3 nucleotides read TGTGCCTGGGCTAGCGGGACGGGTGAGCAGTTCTTC. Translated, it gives CAWASGTGEQFF.

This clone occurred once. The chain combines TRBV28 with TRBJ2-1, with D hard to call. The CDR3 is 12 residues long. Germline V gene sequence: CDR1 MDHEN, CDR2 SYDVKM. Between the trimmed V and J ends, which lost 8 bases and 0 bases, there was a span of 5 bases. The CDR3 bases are TGTGCCAGCTGCACCTCCTACAATGAGCAGTTCTTC. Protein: CASCTSYNEQFF.

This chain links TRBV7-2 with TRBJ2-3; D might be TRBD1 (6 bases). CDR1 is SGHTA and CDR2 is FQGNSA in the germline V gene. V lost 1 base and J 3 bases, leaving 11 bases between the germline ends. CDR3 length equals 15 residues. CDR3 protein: CASSLGIRGTDTQYF. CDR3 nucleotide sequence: TGTGCCAGCAGCTTAGGTATCAGGGGAACAGATACGCAGTATTTT.

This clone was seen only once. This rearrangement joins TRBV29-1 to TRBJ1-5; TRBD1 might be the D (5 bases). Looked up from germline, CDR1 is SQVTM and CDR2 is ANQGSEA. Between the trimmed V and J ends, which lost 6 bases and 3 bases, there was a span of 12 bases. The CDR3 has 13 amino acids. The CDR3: CSVGDGLNQPQHF. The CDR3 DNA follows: TGCAGCGTGGGGGACGGCCTCAATCAGCCCCAGCATTTT.

The CDR3 DNA reads TGCAGCGCCGGGCGTCCCGGGACAGGGGGCGCGAAGACCCAGTACTTC. It translates to CSAGRPGTGGAKTQYF. This rearrangement joins TRBV29-1 to TRBJ2-5; the match to TRBD1 covers 12 bases. V trimming: 7 bases; J trimming: 6 bases; junction bases outside the gene matches: 15. Germline CDR1 is SQVTM and CDR2 is ANQGSEA. The CDR3 is 16 residues long.

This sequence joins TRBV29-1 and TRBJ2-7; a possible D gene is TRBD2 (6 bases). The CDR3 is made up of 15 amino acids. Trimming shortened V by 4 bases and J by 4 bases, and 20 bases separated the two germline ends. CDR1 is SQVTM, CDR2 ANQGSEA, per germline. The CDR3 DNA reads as TGCAGCGTTGTCGGAATCGGGAGTGAAGGGTACGAGCAGTACTTC. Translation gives CSVVGIGSEGYEQYF.

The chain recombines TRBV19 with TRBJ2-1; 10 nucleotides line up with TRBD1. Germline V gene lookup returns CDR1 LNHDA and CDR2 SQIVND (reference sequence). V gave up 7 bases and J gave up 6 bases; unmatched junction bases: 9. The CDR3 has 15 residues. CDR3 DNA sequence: TGTGCCAGTAACCTCCGGGACAGGGGTGGCAATGAGCAGTTCTTC. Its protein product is CASNLRDRGGNEQFF.

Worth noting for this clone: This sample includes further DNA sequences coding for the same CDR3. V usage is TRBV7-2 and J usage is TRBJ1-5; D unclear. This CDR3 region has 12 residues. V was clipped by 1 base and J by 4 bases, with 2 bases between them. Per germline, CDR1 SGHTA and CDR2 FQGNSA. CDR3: CASSLGNQPQHF. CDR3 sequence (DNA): TGTGCCAGCAGCTTAGGGAATCAGCCCCAGCATTTT.

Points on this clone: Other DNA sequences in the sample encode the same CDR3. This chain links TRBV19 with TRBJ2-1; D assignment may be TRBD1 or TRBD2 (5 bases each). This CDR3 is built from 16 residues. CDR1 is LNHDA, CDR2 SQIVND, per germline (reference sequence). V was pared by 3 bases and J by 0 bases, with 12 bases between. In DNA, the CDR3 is TGTGCCAGTAGTATTCGGGGCCCTAGCTCCTACAATGAGCAGTTCTTC. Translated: CASSIRGPSSYNEQFF.

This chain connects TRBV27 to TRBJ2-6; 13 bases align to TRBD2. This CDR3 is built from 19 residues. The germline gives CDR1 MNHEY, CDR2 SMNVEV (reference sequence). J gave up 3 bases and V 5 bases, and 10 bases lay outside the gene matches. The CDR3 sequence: CASSRMRTSGRFGANVLTF. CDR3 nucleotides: TGTGCCAGCAGTCGGATGCGGACTAGCGGGAGATTTGGGGCCAACGTCCTGACTTTC.

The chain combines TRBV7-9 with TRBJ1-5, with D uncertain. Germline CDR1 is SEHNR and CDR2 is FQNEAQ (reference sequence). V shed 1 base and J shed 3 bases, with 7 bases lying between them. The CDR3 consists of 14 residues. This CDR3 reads CASSLVGVNQPQHF. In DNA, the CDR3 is TGTGCCAGCAGCTTAGTGGGCGTCAATCAGCCCCAGCATTTT.

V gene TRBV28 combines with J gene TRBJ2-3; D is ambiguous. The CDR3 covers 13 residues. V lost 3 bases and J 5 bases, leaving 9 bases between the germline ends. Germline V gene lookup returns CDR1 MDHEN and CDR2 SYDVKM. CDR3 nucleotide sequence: TGTGCCAGCAGTTTCCGAATGGGAGATACGCAGTATTTT. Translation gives CASSFRMGDTQYF.

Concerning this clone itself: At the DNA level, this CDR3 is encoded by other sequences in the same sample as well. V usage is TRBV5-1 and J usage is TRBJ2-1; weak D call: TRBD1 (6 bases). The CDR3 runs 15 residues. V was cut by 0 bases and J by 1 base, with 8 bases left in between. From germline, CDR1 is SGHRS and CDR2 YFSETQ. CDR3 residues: CASSLEGTSYNEQFF. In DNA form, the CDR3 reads TGCGCCAGCAGCTTGGAAGGGACATCCTACAATGAGCAGTTCTTC. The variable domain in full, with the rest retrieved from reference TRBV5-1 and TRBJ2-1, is KAGVTQTPRYLIKTRGQQVTLSCSPISGHRSVSWYQQTPGQGLQFLFEYFSETQRNKGNFPGRFSGRQFSNSRSEMNVSTLELGDSALYLCASSLEGTSYNEQFFGPGTRLTVL.

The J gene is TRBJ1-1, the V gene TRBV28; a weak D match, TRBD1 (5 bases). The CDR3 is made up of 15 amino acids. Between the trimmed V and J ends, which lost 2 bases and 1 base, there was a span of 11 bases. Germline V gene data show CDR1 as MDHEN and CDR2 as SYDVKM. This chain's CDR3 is CASSLEGLPNTEAFF. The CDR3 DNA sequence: TGTGCCAGCAGTTTAGAGGGGCTACCGAACACTGAAGCTTTCTTT.

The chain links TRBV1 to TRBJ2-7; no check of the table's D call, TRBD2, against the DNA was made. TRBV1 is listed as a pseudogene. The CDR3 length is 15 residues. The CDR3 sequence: CTSSQDWEGGYEQYF. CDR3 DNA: TGCACCAGCAGCCAAGATTGGGAGGGAGGTTACGAGCAGTACTTC.

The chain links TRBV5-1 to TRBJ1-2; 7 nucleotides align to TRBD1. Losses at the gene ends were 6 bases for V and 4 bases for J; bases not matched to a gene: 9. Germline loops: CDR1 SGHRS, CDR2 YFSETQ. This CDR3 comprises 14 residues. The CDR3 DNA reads TGCGCCAGCAACCCGACAGGGTTGAGCTATGGCTACACCTTC. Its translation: CASNPTGLSYGYTF.

The CDR3 DNA follows: TGTGCCAGCAGCAGCAACCTTGGGGGGGTTTTTTCCGGGGAGCTGTTTTTT. Protein product: CASSSNLGGVFSGELFF. V gene TRBV9 combines with J gene TRBJ2-2; 7 bases are a match to TRBD2. Germline V gene sequence: CDR1 SGDLS, CDR2 YYNGEE. Losses at the gene ends were 4 bases for V and 6 bases for J; bases not matched to a gene: 15. The length of the CDR3 is 17 residues.

CDR3 sequence reads: CASRSGSLAKNIQYF. CDR3 in DNA: TGTGCCAGCAGATCCGGGTCCCTAGCCAAAAACATTCAGTACTTC. This chain links TRBV6-5 with TRBJ2-4; D call uncertain. Germline V gives CDR1 MNHEY, CDR2 SVGAGI. V was cut by 6 bases and J by 0 bases, with 12 bases left in between. The CDR3 has 15 residues.

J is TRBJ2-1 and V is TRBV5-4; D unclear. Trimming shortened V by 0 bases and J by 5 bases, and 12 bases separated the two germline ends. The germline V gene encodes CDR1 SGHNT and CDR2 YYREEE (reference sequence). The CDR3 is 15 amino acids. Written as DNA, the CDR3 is TGTGCCAGCAGCTTGGTTAGCAGAGGTAACAATGAGCAGTTCTTC. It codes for CASSLVSRGNNEQFF.

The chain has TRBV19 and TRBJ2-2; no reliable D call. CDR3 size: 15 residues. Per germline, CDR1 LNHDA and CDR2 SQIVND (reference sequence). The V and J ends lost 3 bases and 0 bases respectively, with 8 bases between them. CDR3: CASSIAVANTGELFF. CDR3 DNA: TGTGCCAGTAGTATTGCGGTCGCGAACACCGGGGAGCTGTTTTTT.